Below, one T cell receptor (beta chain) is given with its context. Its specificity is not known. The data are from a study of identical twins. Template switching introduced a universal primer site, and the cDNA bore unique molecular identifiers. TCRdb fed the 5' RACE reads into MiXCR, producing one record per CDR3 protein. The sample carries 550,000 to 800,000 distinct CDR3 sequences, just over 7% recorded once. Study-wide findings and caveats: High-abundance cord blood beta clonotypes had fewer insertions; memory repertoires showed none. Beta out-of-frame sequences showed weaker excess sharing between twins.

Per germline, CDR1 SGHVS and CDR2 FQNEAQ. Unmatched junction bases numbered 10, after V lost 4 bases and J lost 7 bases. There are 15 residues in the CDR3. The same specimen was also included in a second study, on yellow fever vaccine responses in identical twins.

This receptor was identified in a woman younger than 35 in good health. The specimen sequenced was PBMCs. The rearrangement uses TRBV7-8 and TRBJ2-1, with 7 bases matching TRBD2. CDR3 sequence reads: CASSWDALAVNEQFF. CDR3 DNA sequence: TGTGCCAGCAGCTGGGACGCCCTAGCGGTAAATGAGCAGTTCTTC.